The source of this T cell receptor (beta chain) is a study of blood T cell repertoires in COVID-19. Overall study context: Acute and convalescent COVID-19 samples came from the United States, Italy and Spain. PBMCs, B-cell-depleted T cells, or T cells provided the cDNA or gDNA that made up the material.

The V and J ends lost 1 base and 4 bases respectively, with 12 bases between them. Germline V gene data show CDR1 as SGHRS and CDR2 as YFSETQ. This CDR3 region has 15 residues. Method: immunoSEQ multiplex PCR; TCRdb's copy keeps in-frame clones and lacks some. The sample shows over 300,000 clones, more than 70% of them seen only once. Sequencing was done on a sample of peripheral blood. The V call is TRBV5-1, the J call TRBJ2-1; no clear D. This receptor was identified in a middle-aged man with acute or convalescent COVID-19. CDR3 coding DNA: TGCGCCAGCAGCTTGCCCGAAACGGTGTACAATGAGCAGTTCTTC. Amino acids: CASSLPETVYNEQFF.